This T cell receptor beta chain stems from a study of CD8 T cells in Susac syndrome (dated by TCRdb to 2018 to 2020). Regarding the research as a whole: The study used repertoire sequencing to test whether antigen drove CD8+ T cell activation and differentiation in Susac syndrome. The clonality of the CD8+ T cell repertoire was compared across more than 9 healthy donors, about 14 Susac syndrome patients and under 19 multiple sclerosis patients.

Peripheral blood CD8+ and CD4+ T cells from healthy donors, Susac syndrome patients and multiple sclerosis patients were profiled by high-throughput TCR beta sequencing. Multiple sclerosis controls were treatment-naive patients with stable or active relapsing-remitting disease fulfilling revised McDonald criteria. Bulk CD8+ and CD4+ T cells were purified magnetically by negative isolation, whereas CD8+ TEMRA cells were enriched by FACS. Blood was drawn into EDTA tubes, processed within 24 hours, and PBMCs were isolated by density gradient centrifugation. PBMCs intended for TCR sequencing were cryopreserved in liquid nitrogen and were subsequently thawed in a 37 degrees C water bath. The sorted or isolated CD4+, CD8+ and CD8+ TEMRA cells reached a purity of at least 90%. A remark on this clonotype: Its cognate antigen has yet to be identified. The input lacks base qualities; no much larger clone sits a single base away.

In the germline V gene, CDR1 corresponds to SQVTM and CDR2 to ANQGSEA. The trim is 4 bases for V and 4 bases for J, with a gap of 11 bases between the germline ends. The CDR3 has 13 amino acids, counting the end cysteine and phenylalanine. Only the CDR3 part of the read is kept: 39 bases, read in frame from the first base. Paper-wide results and their limitations: The study acknowledged that relatively few individuals were included in the TCR sequencing and HLA analysis.

RNA was extracted with the RNeasy kit and roughly 0.45 to 1 ug was reverse transcribed using random hexamers. The immunoSEQ multiplex PCR assay, which covers 54 Vbeta and 13 Jbeta segments, was used to amplify TCR beta CDR3 regions. PCR amplification bias was corrected by using a synthetic template baseline for primer optimization and computational correction. Per the source publication's procedure: Reads were annotated to V, D and J genes per IMGT and analyzed with immunoSEQ Analyzer, keeping only productive sequences. Clonality was computed as one minus Shannon entropy normalized by log2 of the number of productive unique sequences. Public and private clones were assessed among the 100 most prevalent clones of each patient and control. Susac-specific clones were defined as absent from healthy and MS cohorts, roughly 1,100 published viral clones and other ImmuneACCESS disease sequences. Through fastp at Q25 and MiXCR, TCRdb rebuilt clones from the public reads, retaining in-frame beta chains. Entries are consolidated by CDR3 protein sequence, retaining the most common genes and DNA. TCRdb's processing, not the study's, gives the V and J calls here. Recorded for this sample are 210,000 or so distinct CDR3 sequences; 92% of them occurred a single time. Of the sample, less than 0.15% is held by the ten largest clones.

The source of this sequence is a human donor with multiple sclerosis. The V and J genes are TRBV29-1 and TRBJ2-4; the D gene is possibly TRBD1 or TRBD2, each agreeing over 5 bases. The specimen sequenced was CD8+ T cells from PBMCs. The DNA is TGCAGCGTTGCGAGGGGATGGAAAAACATTCAGTACTTC. This is translated as CSVARGWKNIQYF.